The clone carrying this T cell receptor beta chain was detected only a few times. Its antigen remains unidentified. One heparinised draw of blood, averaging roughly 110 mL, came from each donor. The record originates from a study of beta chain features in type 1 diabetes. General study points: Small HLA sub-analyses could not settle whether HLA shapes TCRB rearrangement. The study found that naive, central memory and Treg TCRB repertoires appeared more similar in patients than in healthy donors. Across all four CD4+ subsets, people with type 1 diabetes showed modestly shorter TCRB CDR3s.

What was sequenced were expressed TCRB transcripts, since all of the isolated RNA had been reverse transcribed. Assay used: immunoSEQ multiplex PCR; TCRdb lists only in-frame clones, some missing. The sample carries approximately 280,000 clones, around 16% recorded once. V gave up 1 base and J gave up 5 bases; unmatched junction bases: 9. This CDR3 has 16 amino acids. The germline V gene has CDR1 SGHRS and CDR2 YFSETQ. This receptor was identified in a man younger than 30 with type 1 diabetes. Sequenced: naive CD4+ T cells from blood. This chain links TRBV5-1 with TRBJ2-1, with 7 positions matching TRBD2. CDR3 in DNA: TGCGCCAGCAGCTTGTTAGGGAGGGACTACAACAATGAGCAGTTCTTC. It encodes CASSLLGRDYNNEQFF. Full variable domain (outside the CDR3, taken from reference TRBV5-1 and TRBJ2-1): KAGVTQTPRYLIKTRGQQVTLSCSPISGHRSVSWYQQTPGQGLQFLFEYFSETQRNKGNFPGRFSGRQFSNSRSEMNVSTLELGDSALYLCASSLLGRDYNNEQFFGPGTRLTVL.